This T cell receptor (beta chain) was identified during a study of shared clonotypes between healthy human individuals. Study conclusions and caveats: Researchers sampled only blood; tissue repertoires likely differ.

The repertoire was sequenced with immunoSEQ multiplex PCR; TCRdb's copy has only in-frame clones and lacks some. The sample lists 2.5 million or so clones, approximately 90% occurring once. The CDR3 is 11 residues long. CDR1 is SGHRS, CDR2 YFSETQ, per germline. Trimming cost V 2 bases and J 7 bases, with 6 bases left between them. Points on this clone: Its specificity is not known.

Sample: naive CD4+ T cells sorted from blood. The subset is: CD45RA+ positively selected. The chain employs TRBV5-1 and TRBJ2-5, with D perhaps TRBD1 or TRBD2 (5 bases each). The TCR originated in a man aged 18 to 35 in good health. The CDR3 here is CASSFGGTQYF. The CDR3 region has the DNA TGCGCCAGCAGCTTTGGGGGGACCCAGTACTTC. Looking up the rest from reference TRBV5-1 and TRBJ2-5 gives the full variable domain: KAGVTQTPRYLIKTRGQQVTLSCSPISGHRSVSWYQQTPGQGLQFLFEYFSETQRNKGNFPGRFSGRQFSNSRSEMNVSTLELGDSALYLCASSFGGTQYFGPGTRLLVL.